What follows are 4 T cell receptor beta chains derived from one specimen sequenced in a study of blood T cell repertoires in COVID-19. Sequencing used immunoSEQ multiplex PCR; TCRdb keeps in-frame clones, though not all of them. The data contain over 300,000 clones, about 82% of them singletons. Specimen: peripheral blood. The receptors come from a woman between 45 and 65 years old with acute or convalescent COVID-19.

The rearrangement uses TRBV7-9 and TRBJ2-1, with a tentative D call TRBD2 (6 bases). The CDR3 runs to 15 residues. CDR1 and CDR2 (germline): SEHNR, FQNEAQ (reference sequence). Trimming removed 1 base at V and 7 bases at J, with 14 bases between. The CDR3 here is CASSLDGGNGNEQFF. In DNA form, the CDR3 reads TGTGCCAGCAGCTTAGATGGCGGGAATGGGAATGAGCAGTTCTTC.

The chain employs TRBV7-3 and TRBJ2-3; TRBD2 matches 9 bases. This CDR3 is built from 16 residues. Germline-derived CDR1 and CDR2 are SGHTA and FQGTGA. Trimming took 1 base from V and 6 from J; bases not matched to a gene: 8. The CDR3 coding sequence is TGTGCCAGCAGCTTAAATGGCGGGAGGGTTCTGGATACGCAGTATTTT. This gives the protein CASSLNGGRVLDTQYF.

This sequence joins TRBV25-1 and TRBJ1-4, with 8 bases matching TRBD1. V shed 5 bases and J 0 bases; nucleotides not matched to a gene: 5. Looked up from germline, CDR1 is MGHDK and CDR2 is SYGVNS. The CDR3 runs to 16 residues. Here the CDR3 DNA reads TGTGCCAGCAGTCAGGGGGCTTATGCAACTAATGAAAAACTGTTTTTT. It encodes CASSQGAYATNEKLFF.

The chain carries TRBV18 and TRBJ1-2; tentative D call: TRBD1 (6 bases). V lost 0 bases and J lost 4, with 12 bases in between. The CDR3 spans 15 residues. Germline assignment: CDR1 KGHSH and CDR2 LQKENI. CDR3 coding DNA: TGTGCCAGCTCACCACCGGGTACAGGGTCCTATGGCTACACCTTC. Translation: CASSPPGTGSYGYTF.